The TCR beta chain under discussion was sequenced for a study of cytomegalovirus exposure and HLA in healthy donors. A note on this clone: As yet, its antigen is unknown.

CDR1 is MDHEN and CDR2 is SYDVKM in the germline V gene. Trimming took 1 base from V and 0 from J, leaving 7 bases between them. This CDR3 comprises 14 residues. A multiplex PCR was run with 60 Vbeta primers and 13 Jbeta primers. Sequencing used immunoSEQ multiplex PCR; TCRdb keeps in-frame clones, though not all of them. In all, the sample yields 70,000 to 85,000 clones. General study findings and limits: In an earlier analysis, about 87% or about 30%: the productive usage of most TCR beta V segments. The authors judged a highly shared variant cluster likely a sequencing artifact. Donor immune exposure was known only as CMV serostatus. HLA-A and HLA-B allele assignments for most subjects were reportedly predicted accurately using TCR beta sequences.

The sequenced sample consisted of PBMCs. The genes are TRBV28 and TRBJ2-7, with D maybe TRBD2 (5 bases). The sequence came from a female donor in good health and CMV-seropositive. The CDR3 protein is CASSLYGISYEQYF. Here the CDR3 DNA reads TGTGCCAGCAGTTTATACGGGATCTCCTACGAGCAGTACTTC.